The 3 T cell receptor beta chains listed next were all sequenced from one sample in a study of chemoradiotherapy in HPV16-positive cancers. Data came from immunoSEQ multiplex PCR; TCRdb stores just in-frame clones and leaves some out. The sample holds roughly 32,000 clones, roughly nine tenths seen once. Sequencing used blood, obtained from a patient who underwent chemoradiotherapy. The receptors were sampled from a human donor with HPV-associated anogenital cancer.

J is TRBJ2-1 and V is TRBV28, with 9 nucleotides matching TRBD2. Unmatched junction bases numbered 2, after V lost 2 bases and J lost 3 bases. This CDR3 comprises 15 residues. Looked up from germline, CDR1 is MDHEN and CDR2 is SYDVKM. In DNA, the CDR3 is TGTGCCAGCAGTTTACCTAGCGGGGACTACAATGAGCAGTTCTTC. This translates into CASSLPSGDYNEQFF.

V is TRBV18 and J is TRBJ2-7; TRBD2 matches 9 bases. With V trimmed by 5 bases and J by 0 bases, 5 bases remained unmatched. Germline loops: CDR1 KGHSH, CDR2 LQKENI. CDR3 size: 15 residues. The CDR3 protein is CASSASGDSSYEQYF. The CDR3 nucleotides read TGTGCCAGCTCAGCTAGCGGGGACAGCTCCTACGAGCAGTACTTC.

J is TRBJ2-7 and V is TRBV19; 9 bases are a match to TRBD2. Germline V gene lookup returns CDR1 LNHDA and CDR2 SQIVND (reference sequence). The CDR3 sequence is 14 residues long. V lost 6 bases to trimming and J lost 3 bases; unmatched junction nucleotides: 6. The CDR3 sequence is CASRSLAGVYEQYF. The CDR3 DNA reads as TGTGCCAGTAGAAGTTTAGCGGGAGTCTACGAGCAGTACTTC.